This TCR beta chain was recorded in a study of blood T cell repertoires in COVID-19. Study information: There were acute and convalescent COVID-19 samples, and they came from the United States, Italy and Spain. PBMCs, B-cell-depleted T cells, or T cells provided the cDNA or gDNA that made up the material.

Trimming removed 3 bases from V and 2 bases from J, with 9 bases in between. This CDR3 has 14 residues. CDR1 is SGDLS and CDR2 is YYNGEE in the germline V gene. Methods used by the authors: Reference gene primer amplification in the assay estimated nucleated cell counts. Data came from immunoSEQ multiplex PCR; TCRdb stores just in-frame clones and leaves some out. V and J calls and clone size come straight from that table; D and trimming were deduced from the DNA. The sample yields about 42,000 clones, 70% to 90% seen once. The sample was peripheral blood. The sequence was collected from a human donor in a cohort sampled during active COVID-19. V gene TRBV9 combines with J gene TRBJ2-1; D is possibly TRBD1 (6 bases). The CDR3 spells CASSGTVTYNEQFF. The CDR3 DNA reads TGTGCCAGCAGCGGGACAGTTACCTACAATGAGCAGTTCTTC.